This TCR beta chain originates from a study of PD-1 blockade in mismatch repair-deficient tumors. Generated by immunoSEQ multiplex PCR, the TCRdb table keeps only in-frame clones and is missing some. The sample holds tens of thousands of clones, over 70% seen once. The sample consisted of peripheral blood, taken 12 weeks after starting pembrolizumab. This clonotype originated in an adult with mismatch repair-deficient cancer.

The CDR3, as DNA: TGTGCCAGCAGCTTAGAACAGGGGGGTTTCGAAGCTTTCTTT. As protein: CASSLEQGGFEAFF. The V gene is TRBV7-2, the J gene TRBJ1-1, with 8 bases identical to TRBD1. The CDR3 is made up of 14 amino acids. The V gene's germline CDR1 is SGHTA and CDR2 FQGNSA. V trimming: 1 base; J trimming: 8 bases; junction bases outside the gene matches: 6.